This T cell receptor (beta chain) came from a study of CD8+ T cells in alopecia areata. Trimming pared 6 bases from V and 4 bases from J, leaving 15 bases between. Germline assignment: CDR1 SQVTM and CDR2 ANQGSEA. The CDR3 has 13 residues. Alopecia areata patients provided lesional scalp punch biopsies and peripheral blood, both collected for the study. From PBMCs, CD4+ and CD8+ T cells were sorted. This clone has more than one count but fewer than ten. The authors extracted RNA and reverse transcribed it into cDNA as the sequencing template. Data came from immunoSEQ multiplex PCR; TCRdb stores just in-frame clones and leaves some out. The sample carries 150,000 to 200,000 clones, just under 60% recorded once.

This specimen consisted of CD4+ T cells sorted from blood, obtained at week 0. The source of this sequence is a human donor with alopecia areata. The V call is TRBV29-1, the J call TRBJ1-1; D is undetermined. CDR3 nucleotides: TGCAGCGTGGCACCGGTGCTCGGCACTGAAGCTTTCTTT. It specifies CSVAPVLGTEAFF.